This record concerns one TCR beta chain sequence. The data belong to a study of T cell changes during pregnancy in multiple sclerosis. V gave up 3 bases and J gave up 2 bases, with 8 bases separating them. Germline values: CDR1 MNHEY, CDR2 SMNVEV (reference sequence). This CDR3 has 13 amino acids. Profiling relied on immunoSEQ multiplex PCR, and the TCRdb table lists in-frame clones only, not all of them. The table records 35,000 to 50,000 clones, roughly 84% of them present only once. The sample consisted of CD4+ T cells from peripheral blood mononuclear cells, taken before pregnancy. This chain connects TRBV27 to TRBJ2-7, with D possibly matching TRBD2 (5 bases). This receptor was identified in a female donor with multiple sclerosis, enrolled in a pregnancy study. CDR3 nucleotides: TGTGCCAGCAGTTTCCCGGGAACCTACGAGCAGTACTTC. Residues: CASSFPGTYEQYF.